The rows below give T cell receptor beta chains drawn from one sample of a study of blood T cell repertoires in COVID-19. Repertoires were generated with immunoSEQ multiplex PCR, while TCRdb's copy carries only in-frame clones and drops some. The sample lists 110,000 to 150,000 clones; approximately 85% were seen once. The source material was peripheral blood. The receptor set was obtained from an elderly woman with acute or convalescent COVID-19. CDR3s leave out the opening cysteine and the closing phenylalanine or tryptophan.

TRBV9	TRBJ1-1	ASSMAGLTEAF
TRBV4-1	TRBJ2-1	ASSLTSGSLSYNEQF
TRBV27	TRBJ1-5	ASIRGARLRNQPQH
TRBV11-2	TRBJ1-1	ASSPGLNTEAF
TRBV6-1	TRBJ1-2	ASSEFVGGPLGYT
TRBV7-9	TRBJ1-4	ASSFTGEKLF
TRBV4-1	TRBJ1-2	ASSHKTGKNNYGYT
TRBV28	TRBJ2-2	ASSFPGLALAGELF
TRBV6-5	TRBJ2-5	ATRKGAIETQY
TRBV19	TRBJ1-5	ASSMTRGQPQH
TRBV4-1	TRBJ2-1	ASSFHSEQF
TRBV7-9	TRBJ1-3	ASSFAGGLGNTIY
TRBV12-3/TRBV12-4	TRBJ1-3	ASSLFRNTIY
TRBV4-1	TRBJ2-7	AIPDKLTYEQY
TRBV5-1	TRBJ1-5	ASSLQGNQPQH
TRBV7-7	TRBJ2-1	ASSLNPTSGRAWNEQF
TRBV11-2	TRBJ2-7	ASSLWQGARNEQY
TRBV6-5	TRBJ2-5	ASSLGRETQY
TRBV2	TRBJ2-4	ASTMDRENIQY
TRBV6-4	TRBJ2-3	ASSDSGYTDTQY
TRBV7-2	TRBJ1-4	ASSADRENEKLF
TRBV2	TRBJ1-1	ASSGTREVPGRDTEAF
TRBV2	TRBJ2-1	ASSWTSGLNEQF
TRBV4-1	TRBJ1-5	ASSRSGSIVEPQH
TRBV2	TRBJ2-3	ASSERASGGSDTQY
TRBV10-1	TRBJ2-3	ASSESKVSADTQY
TRBV27	TRBJ2-7	ASSFVSQIRYEQY